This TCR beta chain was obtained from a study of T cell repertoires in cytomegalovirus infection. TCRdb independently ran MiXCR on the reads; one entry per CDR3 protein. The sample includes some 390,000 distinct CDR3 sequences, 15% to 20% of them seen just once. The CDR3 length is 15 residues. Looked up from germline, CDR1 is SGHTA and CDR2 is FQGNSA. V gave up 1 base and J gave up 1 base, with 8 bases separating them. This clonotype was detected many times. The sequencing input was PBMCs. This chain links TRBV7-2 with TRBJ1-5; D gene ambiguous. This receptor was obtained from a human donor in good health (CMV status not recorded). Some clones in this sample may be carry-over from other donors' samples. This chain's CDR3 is CASSLGRLSNQPQHF. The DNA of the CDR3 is TGTGCCAGCAGCTTAGGTCGTTTGAGCAATCAGCCCCAGCATTTT.